The 19 T cell receptor beta chains below were found in one sample sequenced in a study of blood T cell repertoires in COVID-19. Clones were read by immunoSEQ multiplex PCR, and TCRdb kept only the in-frame ones, dropping some. Among approximately 90,000 clones listed, about 85% were seen once. Sequenced sample: peripheral blood. The receptors here all came from an older man with acute or convalescent COVID-19.

V usage is TRBV28 and J usage is TRBJ1-1; tentatively, D is TRBD1 (6 bases). CDR1 is MDHEN, CDR2 SYDVKM, per germline. The CDR3 has 15 amino acids. Trimming removed 8 bases at V and 1 base at J, with 17 bases between. The CDR3 bases are TGTGCCAGCCTCGCGGGGGGGGCCCCGAACACTGAAGCTTTCTTT. Encoded protein: CASLAGGAPNTEAFF.

This chain links TRBV6-5 with TRBJ2-5; TRBD2 might be the D (6 bases). The germline V gene encodes CDR1 MNHEY and CDR2 SVGAGI. CDR3 length equals 13 residues. The CDR3 DNA follows: TGTGCTCTAAGGAGGGGCCCAAAAGAGACCCAGTACTTC. As protein: CALRRGPKETQYF.

The chain couples TRBV27 to TRBJ1-6; unclear D gene. The germline V gene encodes CDR1 MNHEY and CDR2 SMNVEV (reference sequence). V lost 7 bases to trimming and J lost 0 bases, with 4 bases between them. The CDR3 is 13 amino acids. This chain's CDR3 is CASTSSYNSPLHF. DNA of the CDR3: TGTGCCAGCACGAGCTCCTATAATTCACCCCTCCACTTT.

The V call is TRBV9, the J call TRBJ1-5, with 10 bases that match TRBD1. The CDR3 loop spans 16 amino acids. Germline loops: CDR1 SGDLS, CDR2 YYNGEE. J was trimmed by 2 bases and V by 4 bases; bases with no gene match: 6. The CDR3 is CASSTRDRGRNQPQHF. The CDR3 DNA reads as TGTGCCAGCAGCACCCGGGACAGGGGACGCAATCAGCCCCAGCATTTT.

A single count supports this clone. This rearrangement joins TRBV30 to TRBJ2-1; 10 nucleotides line up with TRBD2. The CDR3 runs 14 residues. With V trimmed by 4 bases and J by 7 bases, 7 bases remained unmatched. Germline V gives CDR1 GTSNPN, CDR2 SVGIG (reference sequence). The CDR3 is CAWKSSGSTNEQFF. The CDR3, as DNA: TGTGCCTGGAAATCTAGCGGGAGTACAAATGAGCAGTTCTTC.

The chain is built from TRBV11-2 and TRBJ1-6; no clear D gene. The CDR3 length is 18 residues. V was pared by 5 bases and J by 0 bases, with 17 bases between. Germline loops: CDR1 SGHAT, CDR2 FQNNGV. CDR3 sequence: CASSTPRWWSSYNSPLHF. In DNA form, the CDR3 reads TGTGCCAGCAGCACCCCAAGGTGGTGGAGCTCCTATAATTCACCCCTCCACTTT. Variable domain in full (rest from reference TRBV11-2 and TRBJ1-6): EAGVAQSPRYKIIEKRQSVAFWCNPISGHATLYWYQQILGQGPKLLIQFQNNGVVDDSQLPKDRFSAERLKGVDSTLKIQPAKLEDSAVYLCASSTPRWWSSYNSPLHFGNGTRLTVT.

V usage is TRBV5-1 and J usage is TRBJ2-3, with D tentatively TRBD2 (6 bases). This CDR3 region has 16 residues. The germline gives CDR1 SGHRS, CDR2 YFSETQ. V was pared by 0 bases and J by 1 base, with 12 bases between. Written as DNA, the CDR3 is TGCGCCAGCAGCTTGGGTACTAGCCCCGGCACAGATACGCAGTATTTT. Protein product: CASSLGTSPGTDTQYF.

This clone was seen only a few times. The genes are TRBV5-4 and TRBJ1-3, with D uncertain. V lost 1 base to trimming and J lost 2 bases, with 7 bases between them. Germline CDR1 is SGHNT and CDR2 is YYREEE (reference sequence). This CDR3 has 14 residues. CDR3 protein: CASSLIGAGNTIYF. Here the CDR3 DNA reads TGTGCCAGCAGCTTGATCGGGGCTGGAAACACCATATATTTT.

This clone has more than one count but fewer than ten. This chain uses TRBV11-3 with TRBJ2-1, with a weak D call TRBD2 (5 bases). V lost 2 bases and J 3 bases, leaving 8 bases between the germline ends. This CDR3 region has 14 residues. Germline V CDR1 and CDR2: SGHNT, YENEEA. The DNA of the CDR3 is TGTGCCAGCAGCTTACGGGATGGCTACAATGAGCAGTTCTTC. It encodes CASSLRDGYNEQFF.

The chain employs TRBV11-1 and TRBJ2-1, with D uncertain. Germline V gene lookup returns CDR1 SGHAT and CDR2 FQDESV (reference sequence). With 1 base removed from V and 0 bases from J, the gap between germline ends came to 4 bases. CDR3 length equals 14 residues. The CDR3 protein is CASSLDTSYNEQFF. CDR3 bases: TGTGCCAGCAGCTTAGACACCTCCTACAATGAGCAGTTCTTC.

The rearrangement uses TRBV28 and TRBJ1-1, with D possibly matching TRBD1 (6 bases). CDR1 and CDR2 (germline): MDHEN, SYDVKM. Deletions cut 6 bases from V and 0 bases from J, with 14 bases between. CDR3 length equals 15 residues. The CDR3 is CASRETGTLNTEAFF. Here the CDR3 DNA reads TGTGCCAGCAGAGAAACCGGGACATTGAACACTGAAGCTTTCTTT.

The genes are TRBV11-3 and TRBJ2-3; TRBD2 aligns across 7 bases. There are 14 residues in the CDR3. Germline V gene sequence: CDR1 SGHNT, CDR2 YENEEA. The V and J ends lost 1 base and 6 bases, in that order; junction bases with no gene match: 4. The CDR3 DNA reads as TGTGCCAGCAGCTTAGGTCTAGCGGAGGATACGCAGTATTTT. It specifies CASSLGLAEDTQYF.

The J gene is TRBJ1-6, the V gene TRBV15; no firm D call. Germline V gives CDR1 LNHNV, CDR2 YYDKDF (reference sequence). V lost 3 bases and J lost 0, with 6 bases in between. The length of the CDR3 is 15 residues. This chain's CDR3 is CATSRRSSYNSPLHF. CDR3 DNA sequence: TGTGCCACCAGCAGGAGGAGCTCCTATAATTCACCCCTCCACTTT. Full variable domain (missing parts from reference TRBV15 and TRBJ1-6): DAMVIQNPRYQVTQFGKPVTLSCSQTLNHNVMYWYQQKSSQAPKLLFHYYDKDFNNEADTPDNFQSRRPNTSFCFLDIRSPGLGDTAMYLCATSRRSSYNSPLHFGNGTRLTVT.

CDR3 in amino acids: CAWKLAGGPGSNEQFF. CDR3 sequence (DNA): TGTGCCTGGAAACTAGCGGGAGGGCCTGGGAGCAATGAGCAGTTCTTC. V is TRBV5-4 and J is TRBJ2-1, with 13 bases fitting TRBD2. The CDR3 length is 16 residues. Germline V gene data show CDR1 as SGHNT and CDR2 as YYREEE (reference sequence). J gave up 6 bases and V 10 bases, and 13 bases lay outside the gene matches.

The V and J genes are TRBV30 and TRBJ2-3; 9 bases are shared with TRBD2. The CDR3 extends over 17 amino acids. CDR1 is GTSNPN, CDR2 SVGIG, per germline (reference sequence). After removal of 0 bases from V and 3 bases from J, the junction contained 10 bases not matched to a gene. The CDR3 reads CAWSVLRAGGPTDTQYF. The CDR3 region has the DNA TGTGCCTGGAGTGTACTCCGGGCGGGAGGGCCTACAGATACGCAGTATTTT.

The rearrangement joins TRBV30 to TRBJ2-3; 7 bases match TRBD1. V was pared by 1 base and J by 1 base, with 8 bases of the junction left unmatched. Germline CDR1 and CDR2: GTSNPN and SVGIG (reference sequence). This CDR3 spans 16 amino acids. For the CDR3, the DNA is TGTGCCTGGAGTGGCCGCCGGGACAGCGGCACAGATACGCAGTATTTT. It encodes CAWSGRRDSGTDTQYF. The complete variable domain, with remaining parts taken from reference TRBV30 and TRBJ2-3, reads SQTIHQWPATLVQPVGSPLSLECTVEGTSNPNLYWYRQAAGRGLQLLFYSVGIGQISSEVPQNLSASRPQDRQFILSSKKLLLSDSGFYLCAWSGRRDSGTDTQYFGPGTRLTVL.

This clone was recorded once. This sequence joins TRBV28 and TRBJ1-5; 10 positions agree with TRBD1. V was pared by 5 bases and J by 4 bases, with 8 bases of the junction left unmatched. Germline assignment: CDR1 MDHEN and CDR2 SYDVKM. The CDR3 is 16 amino acids. This chain's CDR3 is CASSPSGQGLNQPQHF. CDR3 DNA sequence: TGTGCCAGCAGTCCGTCGGGACAGGGGCTAAATCAGCCCCAGCATTTT.

V and J are TRBV19 and TRBJ1-2; the match to TRBD1 covers 9 bases. CDR1 is LNHDA and CDR2 is SQIVND in the germline V gene (reference sequence). V was pared by 5 bases and J by 7 bases, with 8 bases of the junction left unmatched. The CDR3 runs 14 residues. CDR3 nucleotide sequence: TGTGCCAGTAGTCCAGGGACAGGGAATCTTGGCTACACCTTC. Translation gives CASSPGTGNLGYTF. The full variable domain, completed using reference TRBV19 and TRBJ1-2, is DGGITQSPKYLFRKEGQNVTLSCEQNLNHDAMYWYRQDPGQGLRLIYYSQIVNDFQKGDIAEGYSVSREKKESFPLTVTSAQKNPTAFYLCASSPGTGNLGYTFGSGTRLTVV.

The gene calls are TRBV19 and TRBJ1-2; tentative D call: TRBD1 (5 bases). Trimming took off 5 bases at V and 7 bases at J, with 17 bases between the two ends. This CDR3 spans 14 amino acids. Per germline, CDR1 LNHDA and CDR2 SQIVND (reference sequence). The DNA for the CDR3 is TGTGCCAGTAGTCCCCGAGCGGGGGGAAGTGGCTACACCTTC. It translates to CASSPRAGGSGYTF.